The 19 T cell receptor beta chains below all came from one sample that was sequenced in a study of post-analysis software for immune sequencing data. Overall study results and limits: Relative to controls, patients had five TRBV segments at higher frequency, with TRBV5-6, TRBV5-1 and TRBV20-1 among these.

These receptors lack a known antigen. The library was made from cDNA and included unique molecular identifiers. MiXCR, applied by TCRdb to the PCR reads, yields one record per CDR3 protein. This table has 500,000 to 600,000 distinct CDR3 sequences, about 40% appearing once. Sequenced sample: blood. All receptors derive from a girl aged 10 to 17 with multiple sclerosis.

In the case of this clonotype: The junction departs from the called germline gene at one end, perhaps through a read error. The chain links TRBV7-7 to TRBJ1-6, with TRBD1 matching 7 bases. CDR3 length: 18 residues. Germline V gives CDR1 SSHAT, CDR2 FNYEAQ (reference sequence). As DNA, the CDR3 is TGTGCTAGCAGCACCCGTAGGCAGGGGGAGGCCTATAATTCACCCCTCCACTTT. As protein: CASSTRRQGEAYNSPLHF.

This clonotype was detected a few times. This rearrangement joins TRBV15 to TRBJ2-7; 9 bases map to TRBD1. This CDR3 has 15 residues. V was pared by 3 bases and J by 2 bases, with 5 bases of the junction left unmatched. The germline CDR1 and CDR2 sequences are LNHNV and YYDKDF (reference sequence). DNA for the CDR3: TGTGCCACCAGCAGCTTACAGGGGGCAGCCTACGAGCAGTACTTC. Amino acids: CATSSLQGAAYEQYF.

The V and J genes are TRBV7-9 and TRBJ1-1, with D possibly matching TRBD1 (5 bases). V dropped 1 base and J dropped 5 bases, with 14 bases sitting between them. Per germline, CDR1 SEHNR and CDR2 FQNEAQ (reference sequence). CDR3 size: 15 residues. The DNA of the CDR3 is TGTGCCAGCAGCTTAGGTTTGGGGGTAGGGACTGAAGCTTTCTTT. Residues: CASSLGLGVGTEAFF.

This clonotype was seen once. V gene TRBV6-5 combines with J gene TRBJ2-5; tentatively, D is TRBD1 or TRBD2 (5 bases each). Germline V gene lookup returns CDR1 MNHEY and CDR2 SVGAGI. This CDR3 spans 14 amino acids. Trimming pared 5 bases from V and 1 base from J, leaving 11 bases between. The CDR3 sequence is CASSRPGTQETQYF. The CDR3 DNA sequence: TGTGCCAGCAGTCGTCCCGGGACCCAAGAGACCCAGTACTTC.

In the case of this clonotype: The conserved phenylalanine or tryptophan is not found at the CDR3 terminus, so this likely reflects a read error. The CDR3 is CSVGREEAFL. CDR3 nucleotides: TGCAGCGTTGGCAGGGAAGAAGCTTTCTTG. V usage is TRBV29-1 and J usage is TRBJ1-1; perhaps TRBD1 as D (5 bases). Trimming took 4 bases from V and 8 from J, leaving 8 bases between them. This CDR3 spans 10 amino acids. CDR1 SQVTM and CDR2 ANQGSEA come from the germline V gene.

The V call is TRBV12-3 or TRBV12-4, the J call TRBJ1-6; D remains ambiguous. V lost 5 bases and J lost 13, with 15 bases in between. The CDR3 length is 13 residues. CDR3 amino acids: CASSLRSPAPLHF. CDR3 nucleotide sequence: TGTGCCAGCAGTCTGCGAAGCCCTGCCCCCCTCCACTTT.

J is TRBJ2-4 and V is TRBV4-2; 7 bases agree with TRBD2. Near its end, the DNA agrees better with TRBJ2-7, so the J call may be wrong. The CDR3 has 16 residues. Germline lookup yields CDR1 LGHNA and CDR2 YNFKEQ. The CDR3 coding sequence is TGTGCCAGCAGCCAAGCTTCCGGACTCGTAGCGGGCGAGCAGTACTTC. It codes for CASSQASGLVAGEQYF.

The chain combines TRBV12-3 or TRBV12-4 with TRBJ2-3, with 8 nucleotides matching TRBD1. J lost 4 bases, V lost 1 base, and 7 bases had no gene match. The CDR3 consists of 16 residues. In DNA form, the CDR3 reads TGTGCCAGCAGTTTAGGGGGGAGACAGGGGCCAGATACGCAGTATTTT. Translating gives CASSLGGRQGPDTQYF.

Note on this clonotype: Germline and junction disagree at one end, which may indicate a read error. The gene calls are TRBV29-1 and TRBJ2-2; 7 bases map to TRBD1. Germline values: CDR1 SQVTM, CDR2 ANQGSEA. CDR3 length equals 14 residues. The CDR3 loop is CNVSRDSGTGELFF. CDR3 nucleotides: TGCAACGTTAGCCGGGACAGCGGCACCGGGGAGCTGTTTTTT.

V gene TRBV7-9 combines with J gene TRBJ1-2, with D uncertain. This CDR3 contains 14 residues. V was cut by 1 base and J by 0 bases, with 6 bases left in between. Per the germline V gene, CDR1 is SEHNR and CDR2 is FQNEAQ (reference sequence). The DNA for the CDR3 is TGTGCCAGCAGCTTAGTCGCAGCTAACTATGGCTACACCTTC. This translates into CASSLVAANYGYTF.

This clonotype was seen repeatedly, ten times or more. V usage is TRBV4-2 and J usage is TRBJ1-5; no definite D call. The germline V gene has CDR1 LGHNA and CDR2 YNFKEQ. The ends were cut back, 0 bases at V and 10 bases at J, with 10 bases in the middle. The CDR3 extends over 13 amino acids. The CDR3: CASSQEGTKPQHF. The CDR3 nucleotides are TGTGCCAGCAGCCAAGAGGGCACCAAACCCCAGCATTTT.

Comments on this clonotype: A junction boundary mismatches the germline segment, possibly from a read error. The chain couples TRBV7-9 to TRBJ2-3; 10 bases agree with TRBD2. The CDR3 runs to 16 residues. CDR1 is SEHNR, CDR2 FQNEAQ, per germline (reference sequence). In nucleotides, the CDR3 is TGTGCCGGCAGCTTAGCGACTAGCGGGAGCACAGATACGCAGTATTTT. This encodes CAGSLATSGSTDTQYF.

This clonotype was recorded a few times. The chain recombines TRBV12-3 or TRBV12-4 with TRBJ1-1, with 7 bases identical to TRBD1. CDR3 size: 16 residues. J gave up 4 bases and V 6 bases, and 14 bases lay outside the gene matches. The CDR3 protein is CASSPQGTLLGTEAFF. DNA for the CDR3: TGTGCCAGCAGCCCACAGGGGACTCTTTTAGGCACTGAAGCTTTCTTT.

The V call is TRBV29-1, the J call TRBJ2-1; TRBD2 matches at 7 bases. This CDR3 has 14 amino acids. From germline, CDR1 is SQVTM and CDR2 ANQGSEA. V shed 4 bases and J 0 bases; nucleotides not matched to a gene: 3. CDR3 in amino acids: CSVGGRGSYNEQFF. The CDR3 DNA reads TGCAGCGTTGGGGGGAGGGGCTCCTACAATGAGCAGTTCTTC.

This clonotype appeared a single time. The chain recombines TRBV11-1 with TRBJ2-7, with 7 bases identical to TRBD1. The J segment lost 2 bases and the V segment lost 5 bases, leaving 9 bases of the junction unmatched. CDR1 is SGHAT, CDR2 FQDESV, per germline (reference sequence). CDR3 length: 15 amino acids. The CDR3, as DNA: TGTGCCAGCAGCGAGGGACAGTACCACACCTACGAGCAGTACTTC. This encodes CASSEGQYHTYEQYF.

CDR3 bases: TGTGCCAGCAGCTTAGCGGAGGGGTCAGATACGCAGTATTTT. Translating it yields CASSLAEGSDTQYF. This chain uses TRBV7-2 with TRBJ2-3; possible D gene TRBD2, 6 bases. CDR1 is SGHTA and CDR2 is FQGNSA in the germline V gene. Between the trimmed V and J ends, which lost 0 bases and 4 bases, there was a span of 8 bases. The CDR3 has 14 amino acids.

This chain joins TRBV7-9 and TRBJ1-4, with D unclear. The CDR3 runs to 14 residues. The V gene lost 5 bases and the J gene lost 5 bases, with 12 bases spanning the gap. Germline loops: CDR1 SEHNR, CDR2 FQNEAQ (reference sequence). The CDR3 here is CASSPGPVNEKLFF. The DNA of the CDR3 is TGTGCCAGCAGCCCCGGACCGGTCAATGAAAAACTGTTTTTT.

The rearrangement joins TRBV5-1 to TRBJ1-2, with 9 positions matching TRBD1. V trimming: 7 bases; J trimming: 0 bases; junction bases outside the gene matches: 4. The CDR3 runs 14 residues. The germline gives CDR1 SGHRS, CDR2 YFSETQ. In nucleotides, the CDR3 is TGCGCCAGCTCAGGACAGGGGTCTAACTATGGCTACACCTTC. Protein product: CASSGQGSNYGYTF.

The J gene is TRBJ2-1, the V gene TRBV4-1; 7 bases are a match to TRBD2. Germline lookup yields CDR1 MGHRA and CDR2 YSYEKL. CDR3 length: 16 amino acids. The J segment lost 3 bases and the V segment lost 1 base, leaving 6 bases of the junction unmatched. For the CDR3, the DNA is TGCGCCAGCAGCCAAGGGCGCGGGGGACGCTACAATGAGCAGTTCTTC. It translates to CASSQGRGGRYNEQFF.